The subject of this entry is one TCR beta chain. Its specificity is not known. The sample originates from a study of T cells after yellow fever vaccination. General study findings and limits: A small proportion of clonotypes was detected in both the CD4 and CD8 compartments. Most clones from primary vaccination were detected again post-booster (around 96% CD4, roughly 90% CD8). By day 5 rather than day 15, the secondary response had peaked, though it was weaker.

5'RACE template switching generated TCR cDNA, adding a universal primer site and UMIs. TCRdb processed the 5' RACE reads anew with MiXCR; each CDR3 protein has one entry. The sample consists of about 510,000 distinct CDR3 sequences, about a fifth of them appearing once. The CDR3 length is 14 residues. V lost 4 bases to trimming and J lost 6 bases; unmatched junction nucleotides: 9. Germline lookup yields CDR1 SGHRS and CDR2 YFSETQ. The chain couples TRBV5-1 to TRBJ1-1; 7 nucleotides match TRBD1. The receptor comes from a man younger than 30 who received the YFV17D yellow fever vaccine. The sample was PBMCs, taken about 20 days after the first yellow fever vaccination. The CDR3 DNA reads TGCGCCAGCAGCATACTACAGGGGAGGGCTGAAGCTTTCTTT. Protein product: CASSILQGRAEAFF.